This TCR beta chain was found in a study of cytomegalovirus exposure and HLA in healthy donors. This CDR3 has 13 amino acids. CDR1 MNHEY and CDR2 SMNVEV come from the germline V gene (reference sequence). On this clone: As yet, its antigen is unknown.

PCR used 60 Vbeta primers and 13 Jbeta primers. The protocol was immunoSEQ multiplex PCR, while the TCRdb copy is restricted to in-frame clones and leaves out a portion. The sample shows some 200,000 clones, around three quarters of them seen only once. General study results and limits: Despite most TCR sequences being rare, some public TCRs occurred in many donors. Across donors, sequencing depth was assumed by presence/absence analyses to be roughly uniform. For TCR beta chains, V- and J-gene trimming was later linked to a missense DCLRE1C variant. Apart from CMV serostatus, no immune exposure information was available.

This TCR came from a woman aged 50 to 65 in good health and CMV-seronegative. Sequencing input: PBMCs. V is TRBV27 and J is TRBJ2-3, with 9 bases aligning to TRBD2. The CDR3 is CASRTSGTDTQYF. CDR3 bases: TGTGCTTCGCGGACTAGCGGCACAGATACGCAGTATTTT.